The source of this TCR beta chain is a study of long-term antiretroviral therapy in people with HIV. Study-level points and caveats: Absence of data on ART adherence, viral resistance or therapy changes was noted. ART-treated samples gained diversity yet remained below transplant donor controls.

About this clone itself: Antigen unknown.

With 5 bases removed from V and 2 bases from J, the gap between germline ends came to 10 bases. Per germline, CDR1 SGHTA and CDR2 FQGNSA. The CDR3 has 13 amino acids. At survey level, the immunoSEQ assay was run in its v3.0 version. The study targeted roughly 35,000-50,000 T-cell genomes per sample in sequencing. TCRdb's table, derived via immunoSEQ multiplex PCR, lists solely in-frame clones and lacks some. Of 15,000 to 20,000 clones in the sample, roughly three quarters were seen once. This receptor was identified in a young man with HIV. Sequenced here: unsorted PBMCs, sampled 0.5 years before starting antiretroviral therapy. The chain links TRBV7-2 to TRBJ2-7, with D hard to call. As DNA, the CDR3 is TGTGCCAGCAGCGTTAGGGCAGCCTACGAGCAGTACTTC. Its translation is CASSVRAAYEQYF.